Shown below are 15 T cell receptor beta chains from a single sample sequenced in a study of CD8 T cells in ankylosing spondylitis. Study results and limitations: Ankylosing spondylitis blood appeared to be characterized by a TCR beta motif of 7 to 9 highly homologous variants.

Antigens for these TCRs are unknown. TCRdb itself ran the 5' RACE reads through MiXCR, one entry per CDR3 protein. The sample contains about 700,000 distinct CDR3 sequences, 19% of which appear only once. The sample taken for sequencing was blood, either unsorted or a sorted T cell fraction (not recorded which). Receptors originate from a male donor with ankylosing spondylitis.

This clonotype has a handful of counts. The genes are TRBV5-1 and TRBJ2-5; 16 nucleotides match TRBD2. The ends lost 4 bases at V and 3 bases at J; junction bases unmatched: 12. CDR1 is SGHRS, CDR2 YFSETQ, per germline. This CDR3 has 19 residues. CDR3 DNA sequence: TGCGCCAGCAGCCGGGGACTAGCGGGGGGGCTGAGAGTGGAAGAGACCCAGTACTTC. Encoded protein: CASSRGLAGGLRVEETQYF. The variable domain in full, completed from reference TRBV5-1 and TRBJ2-5, reads KAGVTQTPRYLIKTRGQQVTLSCSPISGHRSVSWYQQTPGQGLQFLFEYFSETQRNKGNFPGRFSGRQFSNSRSEMNVSTLELGDSALYLCASSRGLAGGLRVEETQYFGPGTRLLVL.

This clonotype was seen just once. V is TRBV20-1 and J is TRBJ2-4; D is unclear. Trimming removed 3 bases at V and 0 bases at J, with 6 bases between. Germline V lookup: CDR1 DFQATT, CDR2 SNEGSKA (reference sequence). This CDR3 comprises 13 residues. CDR3 loop: CSARSQAKNIQYF. The CDR3 region has the DNA TGCAGTGCTAGGTCTCAAGCCAAAAACATTCAGTACTTC.

The chain uses TRBV20-1 and TRBJ2-1; 10 bases line up with TRBD1. Germline V gene lookup returns CDR1 DFQATT and CDR2 SNEGSKA (reference sequence). The CDR3 contains 14 residues. V shed 5 bases, J shed 6 bases, and the junction held 7 bases outside the gene matches. CDR3 sequence reads: CSAPRDRGGNEQFF. CDR3 nucleotides: TGCAGTGCTCCGAGGGACAGGGGTGGCAATGAGCAGTTCTTC.

This clonotype was seen more than once but under ten times. V and J are TRBV12-3 or TRBV12-4 and TRBJ1-5; D gene uncertain. The CDR3 runs to 16 residues. V lost 2 bases, J lost 1 base, and 12 bases lay in between. CDR3 sequence: CASSLRDSLSNQPQHF. The CDR3 DNA reads as TGTGCCAGCAGTTTAAGGGATAGCCTGAGCAATCAGCCCCAGCATTTT.

The chain has TRBV12-3 or TRBV12-4 and TRBJ2-4; D might be TRBD1 (6 bases). CDR3 length equals 13 residues. With 5 bases removed from V and 13 bases from J, the gap between germline ends came to 18 bases. The CDR3 spells CASSPGQMGVQYF. For the CDR3, the DNA is TGTGCCAGCAGTCCGGGACAAATGGGCGTCCAGTACTTC.

The genes are TRBV20-1 and TRBJ2-7; 8 bases match TRBD2. This CDR3 has 13 amino acids. The V gene's germline CDR1 is DFQATT and CDR2 SNEGSKA (reference sequence). Trimming cost V 4 bases and J 0 bases; bases outside gene matches: 2. In DNA form, the CDR3 reads TGCAGTGCTATGCGGGAGGTCTCCTACGAGCAGTACTTC. This encodes CSAMREVSYEQYF.

This clonotype was recorded at least ten times. The chain links TRBV20-1 to TRBJ1-5; D is undetermined. CDR3 length: 12 amino acids. V lost 3 bases and J lost 6, with 9 bases in between. CDR1 is DFQATT, CDR2 SNEGSKA, per germline (reference sequence). CDR3 nucleotide sequence: TGCAGTGCTAGTGTGGCCGCTCAGCCCCAGCATTTT. Translated, it gives CSASVAAQPQHF.

Only a few counts were recorded for this clonotype. CDR3 sequence (DNA): TGCGCCAGCAGCTGGGGACTAGCGGAAGGAGGGGCCACAGATACGCAGTATTTT. Its translation: CASSWGLAEGGATDTQYF. The V and J genes are TRBV5-1 and TRBJ2-3; 11 bases are a match to TRBD2. V was pared by 3 bases and J by 2 bases, with 11 bases of the junction left unmatched. The CDR3 sequence is 18 residues long. CDR1 SGHRS and CDR2 YFSETQ come from the germline V gene.

The chain combines TRBV3-1 with TRBJ2-2, with D maybe TRBD2 (5 bases). Germline loops: CDR1 LGHDT, CDR2 YNNKEL (reference sequence). CDR3 length equals 14 residues. The V end was cut by 3 bases, the J end by 4 bases, with 9 bases between. CDR3 bases: TGTGCCAGCAGCCAGAATGAGGGCACCGGGGAGCTGTTTTTT. This codes for CASSQNEGTGELFF.

In DNA form, the CDR3 reads TGTGCCAGCAGTGAATGGGGGACAGCAATGAACACTGAAGCTTTCTTT. Residues: CASSEWGTAMNTEAFF. The rearrangement joins TRBV6-1 to TRBJ1-1, with 7 nucleotides matching TRBD1. The germline V gene encodes CDR1 MNHNS and CDR2 SASEGT. The V segment lost 2 bases and the J segment 0 bases; nucleotides outside the gene matches: 6. This CDR3 spans 16 amino acids.

This clonotype was seen a few times. This chain connects TRBV29-1 to TRBJ2-7, with D possibly matching TRBD1 (5 bases). This CDR3 comprises 11 residues. V was shortened by 4 bases and J by 5 bases, with 9 bases between the two germline ends. CDR1 is SQVTM, CDR2 ANQGSEA, per germline. CDR3 nucleotide sequence: TGCAGCGTTGGCCAGGGCCACGAGCAGTACTTC. Translated: CSVGQGHEQYF.

The chain employs TRBV12-3 or TRBV12-4 and TRBJ1-2; TRBD1 might be the D (6 bases). The V end was cut by 11 bases, the J end by 2 bases, with 15 bases between. This CDR3 has 13 amino acids. CDR3 bases: TGTGCCGCGGGGGGCGGGTACAACTATGGCTACACCTTC. Amino acids: CAAGGGYNYGYTF.

This clonotype was seen at least ten times. The rearrangement joins TRBV27 to TRBJ2-2; 8 nucleotides agree with TRBD2. Germline V gives CDR1 MNHEY, CDR2 SMNVEV (reference sequence). This CDR3 has 14 amino acids. The V and J ends lost 4 bases and 11 bases, in that order; junction bases with no gene match: 9. Here the CDR3 reads CASSSTSAIHELFF. The DNA of the CDR3 is TGTGCCAGCAGTTCGACTAGCGCGATACACGAGCTGTTTTTT.

The chain combines TRBV6-2 or TRBV6-3 with TRBJ1-2; D remains ambiguous. Trimming took off 2 bases at V and 2 bases at J, with 9 bases between the two ends. This CDR3 is built from 14 residues. Per germline, CDR1 MNHEY and CDR2 SVGEGT. The CDR3 region has the DNA TGTGCCAGCAGTTACGCTGGGCGGAACTATGGCTACACCTTC. Translated: CASSYAGRNYGYTF.

V is TRBV12-3 or TRBV12-4 and J is TRBJ2-2; D assignment may be TRBD1 or TRBD2 (5 bases each). Trimming took 5 bases from V and 7 from J, leaving 23 bases between them. The CDR3 is 17 amino acids. The chain's CDR3 is CASSAVRAVGRGGELFF. The CDR3 DNA reads as TGTGCCAGCAGTGCTGTCCGGGCGGTGGGACGGGGCGGGGAGCTGTTTTTT.